Listed below are T cell receptor beta chains from one sample, sequenced in a study of cytomegalovirus exposure and HLA in healthy donors. Sequencing used immunoSEQ multiplex PCR; TCRdb keeps in-frame clones, though not all of them. The sample carries 100,000 to 150,000 clones, 95% to 96% recorded once. The sequenced sample was PBMCs. These receptor sequences come from a man between 18 and 35 years old in good health and CMV-seronegative. Each CDR3 is given with its conserved first and last residue. Each record gives: D gene, J gene, CDR3 length, V gene, clone size, CDR3 DNA, CDR3 protein. D genes are given only for firm matches. Rows may omit the clone size; those that give it use once, few, many or a size class.

D gene: TRBD1
J gene: TRBJ1-2
CDR3 length: 13
V gene: TRBV30
clone size: .
CDR3 DNA: TGTGCCTGGGCTGGACAGGGCTTGTATGGCTACACCTTC
CDR3 protein: CAWAGQGLYGYTF

D gene: TRBD1
J gene: TRBJ1-1
CDR3 length: 17
V gene: TRBV28
clone size: few
CDR3 DNA: TGTGCCAGCAGTCTCCTGGGACAGGGGTTGGGCAACACTGAAGCTTTCTTT
CDR3 protein: CASSLLGQGLGNTEAFF

D gene: .
J gene: TRBJ2-7
CDR3 length: 17
V gene: TRBV18
clone size: .
CDR3 DNA: TGTGCCAGCTCACCACCGGTAGCAGGACTAACCACCTACGAGCAGTACTTC
CDR3 protein: CASSPPVAGLTTYEQYF

D gene: TRBD1
J gene: TRBJ1-1
CDR3 length: 15
V gene: TRBV2
clone size: .
CDR3 DNA: TGTGCCAGCATACCGGCCGAGGGGGCGAGGTCTGAAGCTTTCTTT
CDR3 protein: CASIPAEGARSEAFF

D gene: TRBD2
J gene: TRBJ2-7
CDR3 length: 15
V gene: TRBV7-8
clone size: .
CDR3 DNA: TGTGCCAGCAGCCCGGGACTAGCGGGAGGGGGGTTTCGGTACTTC
CDR3 protein: CASSPGLAGGGFRYF

D gene: .
J gene: TRBJ2-5
CDR3 length: 16
V gene: TRBV18
clone size: .
CDR3 DNA: TGTGCCAGCTCACCAATTTTCCAGGGGAGACAAGAGACCCAGTACTTC
CDR3 protein: CASSPIFQGRQETQYF

D gene: .
J gene: TRBJ1-2
CDR3 length: 16
V gene: TRBV6-5
clone size: .
CDR3 DNA: TGTGCCAGCAGTTACCGGCCCCCCAAGGAGGGGTATGGCTACACCTTC
CDR3 protein: CASSYRPPKEGYGYTF

D gene: TRBD1
J gene: TRBJ1-1
CDR3 length: 16
V gene: TRBV7-9
clone size: .
CDR3 DNA: TGTGCCAGCAGCTTAAGGAGGGGGCTAAGGGACACTGAAGCTTTCTTT
CDR3 protein: CASSLRRGLRDTEAFF

D gene: TRBD2
J gene: TRBJ2-3
CDR3 length: 16
V gene: TRBV7-3
clone size: once
CDR3 DNA: TGTGCCAGCAGCTTTGTGGGCGGGAGTGACACAGATACGCAGTATTTT
CDR3 protein: CASSFVGGSDTDTQYF

D gene: TRBD2
J gene: TRBJ2-1
CDR3 length: 15
V gene: TRBV5-1
clone size: .
CDR3 DNA: TGCGCCAGCAGAAACACGGGGGGAGGGTACAATGGGCAGTTCTTC
CDR3 protein: CASRNTGGGYNGQFF

D gene: TRBD1
J gene: TRBJ2-1
CDR3 length: 15
V gene: TRBV7-8
clone size: .
CDR3 DNA: TGTGCCAGCACTCAACCGGGACAGGGTTACAATGAGCAGTTCTTC
CDR3 protein: CASTQPGQGYNEQFF

D gene: TRBD1
J gene: TRBJ1-5
CDR3 length: 16
V gene: TRBV7-8
clone size: .
CDR3 DNA: TGTGCCAGCAGTTTAACCAGGACAGGGCGGAATCAGCCCCAGCATTTT
CDR3 protein: CASSLTRTGRNQPQHF

D gene: TRBD1
J gene: TRBJ2-2
CDR3 length: 15
V gene: TRBV10-3
clone size: .
CDR3 DNA: TGTGCCACCCGACAGGGAGCCTTGGGTAGCGGGGAGCTGTTTTTT
CDR3 protein: CATRQGALGSGELFF

D gene: .
J gene: TRBJ1-1
CDR3 length: 13
V gene: TRBV2
clone size: .
CDR3 DNA: TGTGCCAGCAGCGTAGCAGGGTCGGGTGAAGCTTTCTTT
CDR3 protein: CASSVAGSGEAFF

D gene: TRBD2
J gene: TRBJ2-7
CDR3 length: 19
V gene: TRBV2
clone size: .
CDR3 DNA: TGTGCCAGCAGGGCCGGTACTAGCGGGAGGGCCAGGGCAGAGCACGAGCAGTACTTC
CDR3 protein: CASRAGTSGRARAEHEQYF

D gene: .
J gene: TRBJ2-7
CDR3 length: 15
V gene: TRBV11-2
clone size: .
CDR3 DNA: TGTGCCAGCAGCTTAGACGGGGTTGGGAACTACGAGCAGTACTTC
CDR3 protein: CASSLDGVGNYEQYF

D gene: TRBD2
J gene: TRBJ2-5
CDR3 length: 16
V gene: TRBV11-2
clone size: .
CDR3 DNA: TGTGCCAGCAGCTTAGGCGGACTAGCGGGTGAAGAGACCCAGTACTTC
CDR3 protein: CASSLGGLAGEETQYF

D gene: TRBD1
J gene: TRBJ2-1
CDR3 length: 15
V gene: TRBV11-1
clone size: .
CDR3 DNA: TGTGCCAGCAGCTTAATGGCGGGACAGGGGCCGAGAAAGTTCTTC
CDR3 protein: CASSLMAGQGPRKFF

D gene: TRBD2
J gene: TRBJ2-2
CDR3 length: 18
V gene: TRBV2
clone size: .
CDR3 DNA: TGTGCCAGCAGCGCCACCGGGACTAGCGGGGCTTACACCGGGGAGCTGTTTTTT
CDR3 protein: CASSATGTSGAYTGELFF

D gene: .
J gene: TRBJ2-1
CDR3 length: 16
V gene: TRBV5-4
clone size: once
CDR3 DNA: TGTGCCAGCAGCTTGACCGACAGGCCCTTATACAATGAGCAGTTCTTC
CDR3 protein: CASSLTDRPLYNEQFF

D gene: .
J gene: TRBJ2-1
CDR3 length: 15
V gene: TRBV28
clone size: .
CDR3 DNA: TGTGCCAGCGGACAGGTCCGGACTAGCCCTAATGAGCAGTTCTTC
CDR3 protein: CASGQVRTSPNEQFF

D gene: .
J gene: TRBJ1-4
CDR3 length: 14
V gene: TRBV30
clone size: .
CDR3 DNA: TGTGCCTGGGCCAGAGGGGGAACTAATGAAAAACTGTTTTTT
CDR3 protein: CAWARGGTNEKLFF

D gene: .
J gene: TRBJ1-2
CDR3 length: 12
V gene: TRBV7-9
clone size: .
CDR3 DNA: TGTGCCAGCAGCTTTTCAGGGAACGGCTACACCTTC
CDR3 protein: CASSFSGNGYTF

D gene: TRBD2
J gene: TRBJ2-2
CDR3 length: 15
V gene: TRBV5-4
clone size: .
CDR3 DNA: TGTGCCAGCAGCTTGGGGGCGGGAGCGACCGGGGAGCTGTTTTTT
CDR3 protein: CASSLGAGATGELFF

D gene: TRBD1
J gene: TRBJ2-1
CDR3 length: 15
V gene: TRBV27
clone size: .
CDR3 DNA: TGTGCCAGCAGCCGCGACAGGGACCCCTACAATGAGCAGTTCTTC
CDR3 protein: CASSRDRDPYNEQFF

D gene: TRBD2
J gene: TRBJ2-5
CDR3 length: 16
V gene: TRBV30
clone size: .
CDR3 DNA: TGTGCCTGGAGTGTCGGCCTAGCGGGAGGCGGGGAGACCCAGTACTTC
CDR3 protein: CAWSVGLAGGGETQYF

D gene: .
J gene: TRBJ2-5
CDR3 length: 15
V gene: TRBV5-1
clone size: .
CDR3 DNA: TGCGCCAGCAGCTCGAATCGCCAGTACCAAGAGACCCAGTACTTC
CDR3 protein: CASSSNRQYQETQYF

D gene: TRBD2
J gene: TRBJ2-1
CDR3 length: 16
V gene: TRBV7-8
clone size: .
CDR3 DNA: TGTGCCAGCAGCGTTACTCTAGCGGTAGACGGAAATGAGCAGTTCTTC
CDR3 protein: CASSVTLAVDGNEQFF

D gene: .
J gene: TRBJ1-5
CDR3 length: 15
V gene: TRBV28
clone size: .
CDR3 DNA: TGTGCCAGCAGCCGCCCATCGGGGGGCAATCAGCCCCAGCATTTT
CDR3 protein: CASSRPSGGNQPQHF